Below, one TCR beta chain is given with its context. The antigen it recognizes is unknown. The input lacks base qualities; no much larger clone sits a single base away. The germline V gene (reference sequence) provides CDR1 MNHNY and CDR2 SVGAGI. Spanning cysteine to phenylalanine, the CDR3 consists of 14 amino acids. Of the read, only the CDR3 DNA is kept; its 42 bases are in frame from base 1. Between the V and J ends, shortened by 2 bases and 0 bases respectively, the junction contains 8 bases. The data originate from a study of T cells in Graves' hyperthyroidism and ophthalmopathy (dated by TCRdb to between 2018 and 2021). As for the study more broadly: Peripheral blood samples were taken at initial diagnosis, before any treatment was given. Whether ophthalmopathy could be predicted prospectively was tested in an independent validation cohort made up of roughly 19 hyperthyroidism patients plus 17 patients who later progressed to ophthalmopathy. Following sampling, methimazole starting at 30 mg daily was given to hyperthyroidism patients, and high-dose intravenous methylprednisolone was given to ophthalmopathy patients. According to the paper, TCR Vbeta CDR3 sequencing was carried out on about 140 peripheral blood samples, which came from 40 to 45 ophthalmopathy, about 75 hyperthyroidism and roughly 17 progressor patients. To identify TCR V-J signatures that set the groups apart, the researchers used a discovery cohort of about a hundred patients, made up of 40 to 45 with Graves' ophthalmopathy and some 56 with stable Graves' hyperthyroidism. Thyroid tissue and blood T-cell repertoires from six Graves' hyperthyroidism patients were also compared in the study. The 100 or so discovery patients were randomly split 7:3 into training and test sets. Paper-wide results and their limitations: Ophthalmopathy was separated from stable hyperthyroidism by a 13 V-J signature model, with approximately 90% sensitivity and about 81% specificity obtained in cross-validation and 80%/75% obtained in testing. Most expanded thyroid clonotypes (frequency above 0.001) were also detected in blood, a finding suggesting that blood repertoires may reflect thyroid immune responses. In validation, progression to ophthalmopathy was predicted by the model with around 70% sensitivity and 72.22% specificity, a median of roughly 6.4 months before onset. No statistical method was used to fix the sample size in advance, and group allocation was not hidden from the investigators.

Amplification of TCR beta CDR3 regions was carried out from RNA transcripts. The TCR CDR3 was subjected to a first round of RT-PCR using the HTBI primer set and the Qiagen OneStep RT-PCR kit. The libraries were constructed in a second round of multiplex PCR and then size-selected and purified. Libraries were sequenced paired-end with 100 bp reads on an Illumina HiSeq2000. The authors' pipeline ran thus. SOAPnuke was used to process the raw data, removing reads that contained adapters or uncalled bases, had a mean Phred below 15, or lacked an exact match to the constant primer or identifier. COPE v1.2.5 was used to merge the high-quality paired reads, and each unique nucleotide sequence was defined as a clonotype. Clonotypes were aligned to IMGT TRBV, TRBD and TRBJ reference segments using MiTCR v1.1. The analysis was restricted to V-J combinations with a frequency above 0.0001, which together covered just over 99% of the repertoires. A TCS score was defined as the ratio between F50 (clonal expansion) and ExV (chaos), using BLOSUM62-based TCRdist between CDR3 peptides within each V-J. Welch's t-statistics and random forest reduced 500 to 550 V-J features to about 13, which were used in a naive Bayes classifier (R e1071). TCRdb itself trimmed the public reads at Q25 with fastp, ran MiXCR and retained productive beta chains. One record per CDR3 amino acid sequence lists the most common genes and DNA. TCRdb's processing, not the authors', yielded these V and J calls. The sample table records a few hundred thousand distinct CDR3 sequences; approximately 25% of these occur just once. The ten largest clones add up to about 70% of the sample.

Stable Graves' hyperthyroidism was defined as no progression to ophthalmopathy during 18 months of follow-up. The hyperthyroidism patients were between 18 and 65 years old and newly diagnosed, with a disease duration of less than 2 months. Exclusion was applied to patients with uncontrolled infections, other autoimmune diseases, pregnancy or lactation. Diagnoses relied on clinical symptoms, serum thyroxine and TRAb, thyroid ultrasound and orbital computed tomography. PBMCs were separated from over 9 ml of fresh peripheral blood using Ficoll-Paque density gradient centrifugation. Total RNA was extracted using Trizol reagent, and RNA quality was assessed on an Agilent 2100 Bioanalyzer.

This chain is built from TRBV6-6 and TRBJ2-7; no confident D gene assignment can be made. Sequencing was performed on blood. This clonotype was sampled from a man over 45 with Graves' hyperthyroidism. The sequenced DNA is TGTGCCAGCAGTTACGCCAGGTTCTCCTACGAGCAGTACTTC. Translated, this gives CASSYARFSYEQYF.